Sequencing of this T cell receptor (beta chain) was carried out in a study of T-cell reconstitution after alpha-beta-depleted transplantation in children. This clonotype was seen more than once but under ten times. Its antigen is not known. Points from the study as a whole: Reportedly, roughly two months post-transplant, alpha-beta T cells arose from several hundred expanded graft clones. The high TCRbeta diversity at day 60 in some patients came from surviving recipient T cells and thymic progenitors. A year post-transplant, T-cell counts and diversity derived mostly from newly produced T cells.

V was pared by 6 bases and J by 6 bases, with 14 bases between. The CDR3 totals 13 residues. Germline V CDR1 and CDR2: ENHRY, SYGVKD. Unique molecular identifiers featured in how the TCRbeta library was prepared. Each CDR3 protein is one row after TCRdb ran MiXCR on the PCR reads. Of 450,000 to 600,000 distinct CDR3 sequences in the sample, approximately 13% were seen once. The sequence derives from a male patient younger than 18 who had a stem cell transplant for acute myeloid leukemia, so the T cells may come from the graft donor. The chain joins TRBV10-3 to TRBJ1-2; D unclear. Specimen: PBMCs, mostly from graft donor cells, collected 360 days after TCRalphabeta/CD19-depleted stem cell transplant. The CDR3 here is CAISPFPSDGYTF. CDR3 in DNA: TGTGCCATCAGCCCCTTTCCCTCTGATGGCTACACCTTC.